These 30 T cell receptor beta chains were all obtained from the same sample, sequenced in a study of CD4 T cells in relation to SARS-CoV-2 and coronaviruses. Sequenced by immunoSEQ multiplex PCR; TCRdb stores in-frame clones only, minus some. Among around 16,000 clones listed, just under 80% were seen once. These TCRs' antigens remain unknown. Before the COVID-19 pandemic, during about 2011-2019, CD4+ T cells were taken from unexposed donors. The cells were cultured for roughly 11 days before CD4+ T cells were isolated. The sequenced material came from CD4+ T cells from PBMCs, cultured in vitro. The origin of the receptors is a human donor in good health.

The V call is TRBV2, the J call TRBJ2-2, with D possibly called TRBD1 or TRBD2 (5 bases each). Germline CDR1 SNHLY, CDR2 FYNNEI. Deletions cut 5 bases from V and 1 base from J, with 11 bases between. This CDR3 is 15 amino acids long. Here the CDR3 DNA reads TGTGCCAGCAGTCGCCGGGACGGGAACACCGGGGAGCTGTTTTTT. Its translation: CASSRRDGNTGELFF.

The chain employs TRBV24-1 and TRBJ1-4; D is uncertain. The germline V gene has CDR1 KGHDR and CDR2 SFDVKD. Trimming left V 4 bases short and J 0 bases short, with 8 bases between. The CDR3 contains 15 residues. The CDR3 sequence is CATSEGGATNEKLFF. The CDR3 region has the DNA TGTGCCACCAGTGAAGGTGGGGCAACTAATGAAAAACTGTTTTTT.

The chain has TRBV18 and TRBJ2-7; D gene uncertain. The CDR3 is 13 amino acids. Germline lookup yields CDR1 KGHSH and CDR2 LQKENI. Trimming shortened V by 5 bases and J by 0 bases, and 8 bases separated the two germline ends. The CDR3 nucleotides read TGTGCCAGCTCAACGTCCAGCTCCTACGAGCAGTACTTC. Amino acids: CASSTSSSYEQYF.

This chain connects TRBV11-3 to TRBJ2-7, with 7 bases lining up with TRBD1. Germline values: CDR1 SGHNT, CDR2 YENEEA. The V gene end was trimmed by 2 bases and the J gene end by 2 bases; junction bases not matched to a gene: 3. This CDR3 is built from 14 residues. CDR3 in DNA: TGTGCCAGCAGCTTAAGGGACAGAACCTACGAGCAGTACTTC. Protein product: CASSLRDRTYEQYF. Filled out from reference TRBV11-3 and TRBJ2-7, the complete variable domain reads EAGVVQSPRYKIIEKKQPVAFWCNPISGHNTLYWYLQNLGQGPELLIRYENEEAVDDSQLPKDRFSAERLKGVDSTLKIQPAELGDSAVYLCASSLRDRTYEQYFGPGTRLTVT.

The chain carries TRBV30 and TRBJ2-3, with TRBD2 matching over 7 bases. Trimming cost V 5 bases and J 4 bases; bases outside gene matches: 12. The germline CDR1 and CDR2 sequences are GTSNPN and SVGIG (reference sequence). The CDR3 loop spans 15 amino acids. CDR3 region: CAWQLAFRGADTQYF. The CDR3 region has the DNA TGTGCCTGGCAACTAGCGTTCCGGGGGGCAGATACGCAGTATTTT.

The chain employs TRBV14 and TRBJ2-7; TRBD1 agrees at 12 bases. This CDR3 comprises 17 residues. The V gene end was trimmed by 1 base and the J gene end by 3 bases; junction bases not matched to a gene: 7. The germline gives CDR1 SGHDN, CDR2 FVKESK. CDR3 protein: CASSQVLGTGGNYEQYF. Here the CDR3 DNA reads TGTGCCAGCAGCCAAGTCCTAGGGACAGGGGGCAACTACGAGCAGTACTTC.

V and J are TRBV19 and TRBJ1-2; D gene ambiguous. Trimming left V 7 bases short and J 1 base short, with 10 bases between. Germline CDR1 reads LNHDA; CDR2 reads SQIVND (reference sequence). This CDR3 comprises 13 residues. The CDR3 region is CASTPDGNYGYTF. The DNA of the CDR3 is TGTGCCAGTACCCCCGACGGTAACTATGGCTACACCTTC.

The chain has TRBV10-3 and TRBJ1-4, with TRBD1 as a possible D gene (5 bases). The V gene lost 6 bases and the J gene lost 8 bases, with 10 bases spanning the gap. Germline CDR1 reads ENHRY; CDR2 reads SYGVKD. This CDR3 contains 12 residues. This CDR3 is CAIRGTEEKLFF. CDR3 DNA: TGTGCCATCAGGGGGACTGAGGAAAAACTGTTTTTT.

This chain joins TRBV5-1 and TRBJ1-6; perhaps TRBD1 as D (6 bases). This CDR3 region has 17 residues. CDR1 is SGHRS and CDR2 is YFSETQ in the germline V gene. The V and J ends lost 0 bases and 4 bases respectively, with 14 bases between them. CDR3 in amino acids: CASSLDGDTLYNSPLHF. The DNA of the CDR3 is TGCGCCAGCAGCTTGGATGGGGACACGCTGTATAATTCACCCCTCCACTTT. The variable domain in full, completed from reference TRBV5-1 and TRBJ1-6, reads KAGVTQTPRYLIKTRGQQVTLSCSPISGHRSVSWYQQTPGQGLQFLFEYFSETQRNKGNFPGRFSGRQFSNSRSEMNVSTLELGDSALYLCASSLDGDTLYNSPLHFGNGTRLTVT.

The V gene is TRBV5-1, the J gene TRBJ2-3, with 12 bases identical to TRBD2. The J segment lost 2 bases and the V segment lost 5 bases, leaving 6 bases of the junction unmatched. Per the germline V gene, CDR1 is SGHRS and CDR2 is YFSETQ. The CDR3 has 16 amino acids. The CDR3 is CASRSASGRATDTQYF. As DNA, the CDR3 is TGCGCCAGCAGATCCGCTAGCGGGAGGGCCACAGATACGCAGTATTTT.

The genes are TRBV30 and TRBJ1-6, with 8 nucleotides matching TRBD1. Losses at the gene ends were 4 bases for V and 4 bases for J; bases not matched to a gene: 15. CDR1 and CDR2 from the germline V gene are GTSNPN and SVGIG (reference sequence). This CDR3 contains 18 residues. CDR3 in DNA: TGTGCCTGGACTTACAACAGGGGGGCAGGGGAATATAATTCACCCCTCCACTTT. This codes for CAWTYNRGAGEYNSPLHF.

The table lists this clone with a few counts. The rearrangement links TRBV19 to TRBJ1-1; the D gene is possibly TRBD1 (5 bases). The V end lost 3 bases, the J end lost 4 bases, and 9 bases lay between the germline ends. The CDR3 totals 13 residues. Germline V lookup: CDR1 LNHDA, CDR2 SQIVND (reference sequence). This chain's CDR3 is CASSIPGGTEAFF. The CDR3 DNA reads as TGTGCCAGTAGTATCCCCGGGGGCACTGAAGCTTTCTTT.

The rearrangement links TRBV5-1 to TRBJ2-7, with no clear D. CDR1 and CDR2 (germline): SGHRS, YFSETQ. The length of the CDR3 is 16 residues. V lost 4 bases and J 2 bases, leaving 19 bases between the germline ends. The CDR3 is CASSKLSGQPTYEQYF. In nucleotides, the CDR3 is TGCGCCAGCAGCAAACTAAGTGGGCAGCCGACCTACGAGCAGTACTTC.

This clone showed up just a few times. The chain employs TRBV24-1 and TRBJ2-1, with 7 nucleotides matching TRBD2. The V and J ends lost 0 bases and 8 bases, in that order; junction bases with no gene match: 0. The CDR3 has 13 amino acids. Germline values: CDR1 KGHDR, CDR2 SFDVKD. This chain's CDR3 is CATSDLAGDEQFF. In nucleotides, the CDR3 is TGTGCCACCAGTGATTTGGCGGGAGATGAGCAGTTCTTC.

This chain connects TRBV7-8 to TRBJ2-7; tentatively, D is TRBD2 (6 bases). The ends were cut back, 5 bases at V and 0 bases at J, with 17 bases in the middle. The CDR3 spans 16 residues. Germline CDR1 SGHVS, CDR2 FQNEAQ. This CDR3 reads CASSLTGGTSSYEQYF. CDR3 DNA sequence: TGTGCCAGCAGCCTCACGGGCGGGACGAGCTCCTACGAGCAGTACTTC.

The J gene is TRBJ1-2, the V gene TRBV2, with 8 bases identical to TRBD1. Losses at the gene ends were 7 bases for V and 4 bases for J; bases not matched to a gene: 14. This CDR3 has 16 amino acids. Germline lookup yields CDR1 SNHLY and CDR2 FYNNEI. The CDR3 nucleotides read TGTGCCAGCAATGGAATCCAGGGGGCTAGTTTCTATGGCTACACCTTC. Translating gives CASNGIQGASFYGYTF.

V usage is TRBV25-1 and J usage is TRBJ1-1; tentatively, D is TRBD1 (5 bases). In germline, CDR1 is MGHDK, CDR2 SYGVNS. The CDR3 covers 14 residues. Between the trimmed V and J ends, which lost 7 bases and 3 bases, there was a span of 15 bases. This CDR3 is CASKRGIGYTEAFF. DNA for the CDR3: TGTGCCAGCAAACGGGGGATAGGCTACACTGAAGCTTTCTTT.

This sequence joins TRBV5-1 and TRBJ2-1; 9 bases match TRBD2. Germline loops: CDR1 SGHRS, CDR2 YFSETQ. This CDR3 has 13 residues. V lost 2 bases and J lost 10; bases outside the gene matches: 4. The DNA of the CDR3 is TGCGCCAGCAGCTTAGCGGGAGGTCTCGAGCAGTTCTTC. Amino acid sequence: CASSLAGGLEQFF.

This CDR3 is CASSEMIDLNEQFF. The DNA of the CDR3 is TGTGCCAGCAGTGAAATGATAGACCTCAATGAGCAGTTCTTC. The chain uses TRBV2 and TRBJ2-1; D is unresolved. Germline V gene sequence: CDR1 SNHLY, CDR2 FYNNEI. Deletions cut 2 bases from V and 6 bases from J, with 11 bases between. The CDR3 is made up of 14 amino acids.

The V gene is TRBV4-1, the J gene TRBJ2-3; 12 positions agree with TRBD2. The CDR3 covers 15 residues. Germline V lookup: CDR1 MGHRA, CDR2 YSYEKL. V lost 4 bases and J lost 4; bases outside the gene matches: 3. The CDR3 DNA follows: TGCGCCAGCAGCCCGACTAGCGGGAGAGCAGATACGCAGTATTTT. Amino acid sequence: CASSPTSGRADTQYF.

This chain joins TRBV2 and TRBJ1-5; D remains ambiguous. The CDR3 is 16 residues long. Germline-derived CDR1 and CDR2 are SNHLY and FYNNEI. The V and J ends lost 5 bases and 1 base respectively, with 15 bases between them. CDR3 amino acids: CASSSGPSPSNQPQHF. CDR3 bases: TGTGCCAGCAGTTCCGGGCCGTCACCGAGCAATCAGCCCCAGCATTTT. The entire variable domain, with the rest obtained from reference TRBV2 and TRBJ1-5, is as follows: EPEVTQTPSHQVTQMGQEVILRCVPISNHLYFYWYRQILGQKVEFLVSFYNNEISEKSEIFDDQFSVERPDGSNFTLKIRSTKLEDSAMYFCASSSGPSPSNQPQHFGDGTRLSIL.

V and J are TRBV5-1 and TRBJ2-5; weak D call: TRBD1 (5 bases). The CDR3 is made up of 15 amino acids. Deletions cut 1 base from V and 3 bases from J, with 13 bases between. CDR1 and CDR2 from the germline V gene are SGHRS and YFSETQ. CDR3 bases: TGCGCCAGCAGCTTGATTGCCAGGGCGGAAGAGACCCAGTACTTC. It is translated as CASSLIARAEETQYF.

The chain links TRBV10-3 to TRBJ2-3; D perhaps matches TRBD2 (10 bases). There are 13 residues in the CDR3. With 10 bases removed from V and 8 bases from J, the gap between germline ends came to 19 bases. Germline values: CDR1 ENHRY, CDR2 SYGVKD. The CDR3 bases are TGTGCCACTATAGCGGGGGGACAGGGTACGCAGTATTTT. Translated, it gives CATIAGGQGTQYF.

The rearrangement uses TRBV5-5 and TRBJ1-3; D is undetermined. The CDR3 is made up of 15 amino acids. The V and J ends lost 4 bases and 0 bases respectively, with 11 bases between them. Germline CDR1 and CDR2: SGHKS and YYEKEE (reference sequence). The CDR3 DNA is TGTGCCAGCAGCCTTACATCGACCTCTGGAAACACCATATATTTT. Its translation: CASSLTSTSGNTIYF.

CDR3 sequence: CASSDRSRTRYEQYF. CDR3 sequence (DNA): TGTGCCAGCAGTGACCGTTCACGGACACGATACGAGCAGTACTTC. The rearrangement links TRBV6-1 to TRBJ2-7, with D maybe TRBD1 (5 bases). The germline V and J ends were trimmed by 3 bases and 4 bases, with 16 bases remaining between them. CDR3 length: 15 amino acids. Germline V gives CDR1 MNHNS, CDR2 SASEGT.

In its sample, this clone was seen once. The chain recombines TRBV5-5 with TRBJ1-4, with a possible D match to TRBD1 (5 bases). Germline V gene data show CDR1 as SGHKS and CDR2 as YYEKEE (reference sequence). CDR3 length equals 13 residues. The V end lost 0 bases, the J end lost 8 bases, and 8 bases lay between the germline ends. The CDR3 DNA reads TGTGCCAGCAGCTTGGGGACACCAGAAAAACTGTTTTTT. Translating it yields CASSLGTPEKLFF.

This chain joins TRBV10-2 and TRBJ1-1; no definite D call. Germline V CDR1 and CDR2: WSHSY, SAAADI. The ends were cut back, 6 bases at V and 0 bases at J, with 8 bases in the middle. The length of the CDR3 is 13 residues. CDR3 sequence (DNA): TGCGCCAGCAGGGACCGAATGAACACTGAAGCTTTCTTT. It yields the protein CASRDRMNTEAFF.

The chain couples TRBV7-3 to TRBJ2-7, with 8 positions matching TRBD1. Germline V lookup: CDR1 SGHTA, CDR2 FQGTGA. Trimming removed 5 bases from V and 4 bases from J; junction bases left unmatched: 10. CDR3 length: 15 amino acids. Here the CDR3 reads CASSQQDRERYEQYF. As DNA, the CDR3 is TGTGCCAGCAGCCAGCAGGACAGGGAGAGGTACGAGCAGTACTTC.

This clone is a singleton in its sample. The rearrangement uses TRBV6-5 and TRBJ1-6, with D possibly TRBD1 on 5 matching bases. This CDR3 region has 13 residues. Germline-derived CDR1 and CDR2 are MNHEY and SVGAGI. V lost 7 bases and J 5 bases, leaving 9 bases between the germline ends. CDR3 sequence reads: CASTMTDNSPLHF. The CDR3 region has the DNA TGTGCCAGCACCATGACAGATAATTCACCCCTCCACTTT.

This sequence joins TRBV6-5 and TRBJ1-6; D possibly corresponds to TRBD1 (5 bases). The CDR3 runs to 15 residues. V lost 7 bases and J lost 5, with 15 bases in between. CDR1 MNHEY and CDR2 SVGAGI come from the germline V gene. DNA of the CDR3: TGTGCCAGCACCACCCCGGGACTAAATAATTCACCCCTCCACTTT. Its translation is CASTTPGLNNSPLHF.